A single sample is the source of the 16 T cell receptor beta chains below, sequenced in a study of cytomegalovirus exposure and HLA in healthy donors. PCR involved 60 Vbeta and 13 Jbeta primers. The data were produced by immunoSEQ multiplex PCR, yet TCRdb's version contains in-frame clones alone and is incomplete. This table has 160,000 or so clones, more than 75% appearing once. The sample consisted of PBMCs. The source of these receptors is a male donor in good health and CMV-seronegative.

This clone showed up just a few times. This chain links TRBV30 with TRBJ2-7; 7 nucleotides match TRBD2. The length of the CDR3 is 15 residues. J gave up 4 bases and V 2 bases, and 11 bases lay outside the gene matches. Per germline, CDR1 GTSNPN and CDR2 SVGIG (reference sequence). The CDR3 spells CAWSIPAGSGYEQYF. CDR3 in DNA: TGTGCCTGGAGTATCCCAGCGGGATCAGGGTACGAGCAGTACTTC.

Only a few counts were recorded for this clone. CDR3 amino acids: CASSITSGTYTDTQYF. As DNA, the CDR3 is TGTGCCAGTAGTATAACTAGCGGGACCTACACAGATACGCAGTATTTT. The chain carries TRBV19 and TRBJ2-3; 10 bases are a match to TRBD2. From germline, CDR1 is LNHDA and CDR2 SQIVND (reference sequence). This CDR3 is 16 amino acids long. V gave up 2 bases and J gave up 2 bases; unmatched junction bases: 4.

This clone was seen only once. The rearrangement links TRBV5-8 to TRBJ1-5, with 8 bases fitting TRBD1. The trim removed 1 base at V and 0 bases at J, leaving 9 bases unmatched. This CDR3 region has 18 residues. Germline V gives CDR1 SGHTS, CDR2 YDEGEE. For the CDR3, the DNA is TGTGCCAGCAGCTTGAACAGGGGGTCGGGGTATAGCAATCAGCCCCAGCATTTT. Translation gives CASSLNRGSGYSNQPQHF.

CDR3 nucleotides: TGTGCCAGCAGTGACAGGGGTCTCTCCTACGAGCAGTACTTC. Residues: CASSDRGLSYEQYF. The rearrangement links TRBV6-1 to TRBJ2-7, with D possibly TRBD1 on 6 matching bases. The CDR3 loop spans 14 amino acids. V lost 3 bases and J 0 bases, leaving 9 bases between the germline ends. The germline V gene encodes CDR1 MNHNS and CDR2 SASEGT.

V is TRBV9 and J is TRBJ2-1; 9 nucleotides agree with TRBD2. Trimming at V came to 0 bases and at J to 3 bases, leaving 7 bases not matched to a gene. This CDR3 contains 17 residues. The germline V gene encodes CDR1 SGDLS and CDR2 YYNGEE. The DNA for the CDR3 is TGTGCCAGCAGCGTAGCCGAACTAGCGGGCCTCTACAATGAGCAGTTCTTC. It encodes CASSVAELAGLYNEQFF.

This CDR3 reads CASRDREKDGYTF. DNA of the CDR3: TGTGCCAGTAGGGACAGGGAGAAGGATGGCTACACCTTC. The V gene is TRBV19, the J gene TRBJ1-2, with TRBD1 matching 8 bases. CDR1 and CDR2 (germline): LNHDA, SQIVND (reference sequence). This CDR3 has 13 amino acids. J was trimmed by 6 bases and V by 6 bases; bases with no gene match: 6.

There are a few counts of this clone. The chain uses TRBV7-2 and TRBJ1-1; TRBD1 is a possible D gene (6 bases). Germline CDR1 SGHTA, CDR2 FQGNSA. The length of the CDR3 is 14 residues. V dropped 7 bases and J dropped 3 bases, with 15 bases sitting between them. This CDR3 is CASNPGTRHTEAFF. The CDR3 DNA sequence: TGTGCCAGCAACCCCGGGACACGGCACACTGAAGCTTTCTTT.

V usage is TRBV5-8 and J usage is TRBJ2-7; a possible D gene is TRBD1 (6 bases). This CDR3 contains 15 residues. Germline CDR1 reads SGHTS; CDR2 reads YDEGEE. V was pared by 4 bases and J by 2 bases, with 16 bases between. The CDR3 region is CASSPYTGNPYEQYF. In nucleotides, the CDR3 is TGTGCCAGCAGCCCCTATACAGGGAATCCCTACGAGCAGTACTTC.

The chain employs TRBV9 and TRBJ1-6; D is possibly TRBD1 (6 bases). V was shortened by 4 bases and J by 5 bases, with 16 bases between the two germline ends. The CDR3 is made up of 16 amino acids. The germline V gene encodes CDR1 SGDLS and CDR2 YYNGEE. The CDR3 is CASSPSQGRDNSPLHF. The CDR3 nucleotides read TGTGCCAGCAGCCCCTCACAGGGAAGGGATAATTCACCCCTCCACTTT.

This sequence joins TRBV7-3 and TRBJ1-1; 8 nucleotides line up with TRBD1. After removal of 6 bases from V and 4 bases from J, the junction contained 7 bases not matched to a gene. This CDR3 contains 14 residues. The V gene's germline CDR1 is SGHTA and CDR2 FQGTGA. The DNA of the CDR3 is TGTGCCAGCAGTTACACAGGGGGTAGCACTGAAGCTTTCTTT. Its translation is CASSYTGGSTEAFF.

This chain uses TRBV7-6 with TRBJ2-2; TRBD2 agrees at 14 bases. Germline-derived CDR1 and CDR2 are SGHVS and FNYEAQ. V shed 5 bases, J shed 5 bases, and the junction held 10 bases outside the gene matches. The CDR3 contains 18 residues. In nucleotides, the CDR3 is TGTGCCAGCAGCGAGGGACTAGCGGGAGTAGAGGAGACCGGGGAGCTGTTTTTT. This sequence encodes CASSEGLAGVEETGELFF.

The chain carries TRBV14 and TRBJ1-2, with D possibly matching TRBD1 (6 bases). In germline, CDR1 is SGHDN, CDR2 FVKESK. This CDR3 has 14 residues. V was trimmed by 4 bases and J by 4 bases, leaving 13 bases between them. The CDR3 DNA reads TGTGCCAGCAGCCGGGGAGAGGGGGTCTATGGCTACACCTTC. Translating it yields CASSRGEGVYGYTF.

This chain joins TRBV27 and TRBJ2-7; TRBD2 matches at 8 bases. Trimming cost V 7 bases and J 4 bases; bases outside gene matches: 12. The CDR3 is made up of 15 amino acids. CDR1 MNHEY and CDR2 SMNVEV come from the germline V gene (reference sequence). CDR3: CASNSPSGSKYEQYF. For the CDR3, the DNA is TGTGCCAGCAACTCTCCAAGCGGGAGTAAATACGAGCAGTACTTC.

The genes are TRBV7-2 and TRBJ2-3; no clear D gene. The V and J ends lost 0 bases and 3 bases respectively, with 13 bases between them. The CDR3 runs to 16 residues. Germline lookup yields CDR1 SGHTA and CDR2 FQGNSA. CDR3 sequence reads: CASSLAPGSVTDTQYF. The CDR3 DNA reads TGTGCCAGCAGCTTAGCCCCAGGCTCAGTAACAGATACGCAGTATTTT.

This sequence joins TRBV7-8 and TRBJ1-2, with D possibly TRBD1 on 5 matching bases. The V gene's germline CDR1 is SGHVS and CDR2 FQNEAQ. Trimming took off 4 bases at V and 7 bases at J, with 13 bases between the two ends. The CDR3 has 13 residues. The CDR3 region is CASSSRQTAGYTF. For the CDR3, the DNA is TGTGCCAGCAGCTCCAGACAGACCGCTGGCTACACCTTC.

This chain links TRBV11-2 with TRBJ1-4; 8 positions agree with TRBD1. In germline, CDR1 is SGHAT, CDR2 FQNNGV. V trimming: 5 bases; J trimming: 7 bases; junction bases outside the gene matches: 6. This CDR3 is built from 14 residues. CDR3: CASSHAQGGEKLFF. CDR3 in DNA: TGTGCCAGCAGCCATGCACAGGGGGGTGAAAAACTGTTTTTT.